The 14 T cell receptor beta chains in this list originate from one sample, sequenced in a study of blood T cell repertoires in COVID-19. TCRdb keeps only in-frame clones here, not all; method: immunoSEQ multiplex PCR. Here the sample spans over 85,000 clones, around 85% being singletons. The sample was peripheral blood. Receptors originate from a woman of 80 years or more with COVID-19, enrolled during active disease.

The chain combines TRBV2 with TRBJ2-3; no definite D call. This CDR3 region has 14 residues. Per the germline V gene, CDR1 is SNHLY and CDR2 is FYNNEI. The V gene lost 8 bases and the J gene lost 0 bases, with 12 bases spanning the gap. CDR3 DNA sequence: TGTGCCAGCTCTACTACGAGGAGCACAGATACGCAGTATTTT. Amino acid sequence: CASSTTRSTDTQYF.

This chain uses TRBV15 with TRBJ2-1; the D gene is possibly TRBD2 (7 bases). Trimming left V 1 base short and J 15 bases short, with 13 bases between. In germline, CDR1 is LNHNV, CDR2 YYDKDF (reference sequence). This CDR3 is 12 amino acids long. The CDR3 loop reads CATSRVGGPGFF. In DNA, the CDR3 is TGTGCCACCAGCAGAGTCGGGGGGCCGGGGTTCTTC.

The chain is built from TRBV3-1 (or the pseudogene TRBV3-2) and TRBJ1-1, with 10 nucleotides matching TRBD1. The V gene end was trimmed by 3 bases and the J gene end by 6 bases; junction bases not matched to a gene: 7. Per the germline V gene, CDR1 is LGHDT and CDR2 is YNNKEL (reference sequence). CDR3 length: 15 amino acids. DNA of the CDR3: TGTGCCAGCAGCCATTACCGGGACAGGGGCGCTGAAGCTTTCTTT. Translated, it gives CASSHYRDRGAEAFF.

The CDR3 protein is CASSRGGHRSYEQYF. In DNA form, the CDR3 reads TGTGCCAGCAGCCGGGGAGGGCACAGGTCCTACGAGCAGTACTTC. The chain has TRBV5-4 and TRBJ2-7; 7 bases are a match to TRBD2. With 4 bases clipped from V and 1 base from J, the junction kept 8 bases outside the gene matches. This CDR3 contains 15 residues. Germline loops: CDR1 SGHNT, CDR2 YYREEE (reference sequence).

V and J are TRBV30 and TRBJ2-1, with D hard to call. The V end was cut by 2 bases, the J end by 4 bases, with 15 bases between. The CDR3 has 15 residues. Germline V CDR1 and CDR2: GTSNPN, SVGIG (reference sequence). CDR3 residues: CAWSPLDLGYNEQFF. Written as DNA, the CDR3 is TGTGCCTGGAGTCCCCTCGATCTCGGTTACAATGAGCAGTTCTTC.

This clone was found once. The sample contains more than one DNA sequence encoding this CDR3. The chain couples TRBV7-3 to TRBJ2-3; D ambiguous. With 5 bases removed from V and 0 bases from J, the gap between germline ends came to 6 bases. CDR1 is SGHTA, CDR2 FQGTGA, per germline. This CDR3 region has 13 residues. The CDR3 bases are TGTGCCAGCAGCCTTATAAGCACAGATACGCAGTATTTT. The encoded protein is CASSLISTDTQYF.

The CDR3 DNA reads as TGTGCCAGCTCACCATTTGCGAAAACTAATGAAAAACTGTTTTTT. This translates into CASSPFAKTNEKLFF. This sequence joins TRBV18 and TRBJ1-4; D remains ambiguous. The CDR3 consists of 15 residues. Germline CDR1 is KGHSH and CDR2 is LQKENI. V dropped 2 bases and J dropped 1 base, with 8 bases sitting between them.

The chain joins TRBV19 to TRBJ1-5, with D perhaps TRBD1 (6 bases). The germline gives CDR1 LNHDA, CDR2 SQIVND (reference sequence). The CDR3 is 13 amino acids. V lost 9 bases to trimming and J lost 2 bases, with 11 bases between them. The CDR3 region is CASQGGRNQPQHF. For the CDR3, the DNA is TGTGCCAGCCAAGGGGGTCGCAATCAGCCCCAGCATTTT.

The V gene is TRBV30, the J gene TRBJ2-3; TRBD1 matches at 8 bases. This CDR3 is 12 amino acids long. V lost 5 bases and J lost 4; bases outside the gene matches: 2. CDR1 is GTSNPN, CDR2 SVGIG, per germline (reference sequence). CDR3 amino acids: CAWAGGADTQYF. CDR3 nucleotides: TGTGCCTGGGCAGGGGGCGCAGATACGCAGTATTTT.

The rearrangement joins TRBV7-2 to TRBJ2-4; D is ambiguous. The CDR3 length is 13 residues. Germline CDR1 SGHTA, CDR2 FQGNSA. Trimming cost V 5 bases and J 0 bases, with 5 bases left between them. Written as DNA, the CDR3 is TGTGCCAGCAGCACACAAGCCAAAAACATTCAGTACTTC. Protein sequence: CASSTQAKNIQYF.

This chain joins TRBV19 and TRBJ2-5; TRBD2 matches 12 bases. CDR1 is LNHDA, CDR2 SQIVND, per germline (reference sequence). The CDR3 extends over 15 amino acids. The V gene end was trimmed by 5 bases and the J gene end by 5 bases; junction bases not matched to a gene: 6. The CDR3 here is CASSLGLAGWETQYF. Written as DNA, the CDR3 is TGTGCCAGTAGTTTGGGACTAGCGGGCTGGGAGACCCAGTACTTC.

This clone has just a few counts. The DNA for the CDR3 is TGTGCCATCAGCCGGGACAGGACCCACTATGGCTACACCTTC. This translates into CAISRDRTHYGYTF. The chain links TRBV10-3 to TRBJ1-2; 8 nucleotides align to TRBD1. After removal of 6 bases from V and 3 bases from J, the junction contained 6 bases not matched to a gene. The CDR3 has 14 residues. Per germline, CDR1 ENHRY and CDR2 SYGVKD.

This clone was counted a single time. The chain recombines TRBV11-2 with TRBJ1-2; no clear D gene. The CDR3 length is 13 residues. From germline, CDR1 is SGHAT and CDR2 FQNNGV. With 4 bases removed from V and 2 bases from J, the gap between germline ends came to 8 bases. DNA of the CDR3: TGTGCCAGCAGCTCGGGGTTCAACTATGGCTACACCTTC. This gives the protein CASSSGFNYGYTF.

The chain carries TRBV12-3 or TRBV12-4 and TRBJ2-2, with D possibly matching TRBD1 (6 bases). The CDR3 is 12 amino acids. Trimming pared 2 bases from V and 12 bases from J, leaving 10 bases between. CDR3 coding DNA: TGTGCCAGCAGTTTACATGGACAGCAGCTGTTTTTT. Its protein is CASSLHGQQLFF.